This T cell receptor beta chain originates from a study of CD8+CD57+ T cells in acquired aplastic anemia. Study-level information: Sorted CD4+ and CD8+ cells yielded DNA averaging about 3.1 ug. CD4+ reads averaged around 10 million in healthy donors. General study points: Between patients and controls, CD8+ Simpson's diversity did not vary significantly. Comparison of patients with controls identified nearly 30 shared CD8+ CDR3 sequences.

The CDR3 is 12 amino acids. Germline V gene lookup returns CDR1 KGHDR and CDR2 SFDVKD. V was shortened by 5 bases and J by 5 bases, with 6 bases between the two germline ends. Concerning this clonotype itself: No antigen is known for it.

Genomic DNA provided the template from which TCR beta VDJ and CDR3 profiles were obtained. One entry per CDR3 protein results from TCRdb running MiXCR on the reads. The data show approximately 98,000 distinct CDR3 sequences, under 60% seen once. This TCR was sampled from a human donor in good health, serving as a control. The chain employs TRBV24-1 and TRBJ2-1, with no clear D. The specimen was sorted CD4+, CD8+, or CD8+CD57+ T cells (not recorded which) from PBMCs. DNA for the CDR3: TGTGCCACCAGTGCCGCCAACAATGAGCAGTTCTTC. Amino acids: CATSAANNEQFF.